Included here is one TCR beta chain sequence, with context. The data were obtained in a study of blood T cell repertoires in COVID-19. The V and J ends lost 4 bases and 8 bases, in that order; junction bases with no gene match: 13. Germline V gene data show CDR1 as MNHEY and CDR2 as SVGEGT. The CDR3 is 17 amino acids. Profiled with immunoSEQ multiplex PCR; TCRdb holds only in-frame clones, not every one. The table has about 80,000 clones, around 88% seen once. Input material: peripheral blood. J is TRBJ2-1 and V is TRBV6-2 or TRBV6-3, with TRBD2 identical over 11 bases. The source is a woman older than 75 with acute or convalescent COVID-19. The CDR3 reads CASSSRALAGGPDEQFF. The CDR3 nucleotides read TGTGCCAGCAGTTCTCGAGCTTTAGCGGGGGGGCCGGATGAGCAGTTCTTC.